Listed here are 24 T cell receptor beta chains from one sample, sequenced in a study of T cell changes during pregnancy in multiple sclerosis. Assay: immunoSEQ multiplex PCR; the TCRdb copy retains only in-frame clones and omits some. The data show around 130,000 clones, with approximately 93% seen just once and approximately 6.2% held by the top ten. Specimen: peripheral blood, collected before pregnancy. The receptor set was obtained from a female donor with multiple sclerosis, enrolled in a pregnancy study.

The chain couples TRBV7-6 to TRBJ2-3, with D possibly being TRBD1 (5 bases). V was shortened by 1 base and J by 6 bases, with 11 bases between the two germline ends. Germline assignment: CDR1 SGHVS and CDR2 FNYEAQ. CDR3 length: 14 amino acids. The CDR3, as DNA: TGTGCCAGCAGCTTAGACCAGGGATGGGATACGCAGTATTTT. Translating it yields CASSLDQGWDTQYF.

This chain links TRBV20-1 with TRBJ1-2, with 7 bases identical to TRBD1. This CDR3 is built from 11 residues. The ends lost 5 bases at V and 7 bases at J; junction bases unmatched: 4. CDR1 and CDR2 (germline): DFQATT, SNEGSKA (reference sequence). CDR3 in DNA: TGCAGTGCTGGCGGACAGGTTGGCTACACCTTC. Protein: CSAGGQVGYTF.

The chain employs TRBV5-1 and TRBJ1-2, with D possibly being TRBD1 (6 bases). V gave up 5 bases and J gave up 3 bases, with 17 bases separating them. This CDR3 spans 15 amino acids. CDR1 and CDR2 from the germline V gene are SGHRS and YFSETQ. The chain's CDR3 is CASRAEIRGDYGYTF. CDR3 DNA sequence: TGCGCCAGCAGAGCAGAAATCAGGGGTGACTATGGCTACACCTTC.

The V call is TRBV30, the J call TRBJ1-5; TRBD1 might be the D (5 bases). The germline V gene has CDR1 GTSNPN and CDR2 SVGIG (reference sequence). V was pared by 2 bases and J by 0 bases, with 11 bases between. This CDR3 has 15 amino acids. The CDR3 nucleotides read TGTGCCTGGAGTTTGGGGGGAATTAGCAATCAGCCCCAGCATTTT. This gives the protein CAWSLGGISNQPQHF.

V and J are TRBV28 and TRBJ1-3; 7 nucleotides agree with TRBD1. The CDR3 length is 16 residues. The J segment lost 0 bases and the V segment lost 6 bases, leaving 8 bases of the junction unmatched. The germline CDR1 and CDR2 sequences are MDHEN and SYDVKM. CDR3 sequence reads: CASSRTGANSGNTIYF. In DNA, the CDR3 is TGTGCCAGCAGCCGGACAGGAGCCAACTCTGGAAACACCATATATTTT.

The rearrangement uses TRBV9 and TRBJ2-1; 10 bases are shared with TRBD2. Germline V gene sequence: CDR1 SGDLS, CDR2 YYNGEE. The CDR3 has 15 residues. After removal of 4 bases from V and 8 bases from J, the junction contained 9 bases not matched to a gene. Here the CDR3 DNA reads TGTGCCAGCAGCTCCCTAGCGGGGGCCTCGGATGAGCAGTTCTTC. It specifies CASSSLAGASDEQFF.

This rearrangement joins TRBV6-5 to TRBJ1-2, with TRBD1 matching 10 bases. The germline gives CDR1 MNHEY, CDR2 SVGAGI. The ends lost 6 bases at V and 8 bases at J; junction bases unmatched: 9. The CDR3 length is 14 residues. The CDR3 sequence: CASRQTGGAYGYTF. CDR3 coding DNA: TGTGCCAGCAGACAGACAGGGGGCGCGTACGGCTACACCTTC.

The chain combines TRBV19 with TRBJ2-2; D ambiguous. The CDR3 runs to 16 residues. Germline V gene data show CDR1 as LNHDA and CDR2 as SQIVND (reference sequence). V was clipped by 1 base and J by 5 bases, with 14 bases between them. CDR3: CASSIVIRVGTGELFF. The CDR3 nucleotides are TGTGCCAGTAGTATAGTAATCCGGGTTGGGACCGGGGAGCTGTTTTTT.

The chain's CDR3 is CASSVGAGRNEQFF. The DNA of the CDR3 is TGTGCCAGCAGCGTTGGAGCCGGAAGGAATGAGCAGTTCTTC. V is TRBV9 and J is TRBJ2-1; D call uncertain. The germline V gene has CDR1 SGDLS and CDR2 YYNGEE. CDR3 size: 14 residues. Trimming removed 2 bases from V and 7 bases from J, with 13 bases in between.

The V gene is TRBV6-1, the J gene TRBJ2-5, with D maybe TRBD2 (6 bases). The V gene's germline CDR1 is MNHNS and CDR2 SASEGT. V lost 6 bases, J lost 2 bases, and 16 bases lay in between. This CDR3 contains 15 residues. The CDR3 sequence is CASSPRGFRQETQYF. Here the CDR3 DNA reads TGTGCCAGCAGCCCTCGGGGGTTTCGTCAAGAGACCCAGTACTTC.

The chain is built from TRBV2 and TRBJ1-6; D is ambiguous. This CDR3 has 13 residues. CDR1 and CDR2 (germline): SNHLY, FYNNEI. Trimming cost V 7 bases and J 9 bases, with 13 bases left between them. CDR3 sequence reads: CASKETDSSPLHF. The CDR3, as DNA: TGTGCCAGCAAGGAAACAGATTCTTCACCCCTCCACTTT.

This chain joins TRBV5-4 and TRBJ1-1, with 12 positions matching TRBD1. In germline, CDR1 is SGHNT, CDR2 YYREEE (reference sequence). V lost 2 bases and J lost 7; bases outside the gene matches: 12. This CDR3 has 17 amino acids. The CDR3 reads CASSFRVFGTGGREAFF. The CDR3 nucleotides are TGTGCCAGCAGCTTTCGTGTGTTTGGGACAGGGGGCCGTGAAGCTTTCTTT.

The rearrangement joins TRBV28 to TRBJ2-5; tentative D call: TRBD2 (5 bases). This CDR3 is built from 16 residues. The germline CDR1 and CDR2 sequences are MDHEN and SYDVKM. V gave up 3 bases and J gave up 5 bases, with 19 bases separating them. The CDR3 loop is CASSFVGPGTRETQYF. In nucleotides, the CDR3 is TGTGCCAGCAGTTTCGTGGGTCCGGGAACGCGGGAGACCCAGTACTTC.

The count of this clone is one. The J gene is TRBJ2-3, the V gene TRBV5-1, with TRBD2 matching over 16 bases. Germline lookup yields CDR1 SGHRS and CDR2 YFSETQ. This CDR3 is built from 17 residues. V shed 4 bases and J 2 bases; nucleotides not matched to a gene: 4. As DNA, the CDR3 is TGCGCCAGCAGCCCGGGACTAGCGGGGGGGTCCACAGATACGCAGTATTTT. Its protein product is CASSPGLAGGSTDTQYF.

The chain joins TRBV25-1 to TRBJ1-1, with TRBD1 matching over 8 bases. With 5 bases clipped from V and 5 bases from J, the junction kept 1 base outside the gene matches. The length of the CDR3 is 12 residues. CDR1 and CDR2 (germline): MGHDK, SYGVNS. The DNA of the CDR3 is TGTGCCAGCAGTACAGGGGGGACTGAAGCTTTCTTT. Its protein product is CASSTGGTEAFF.

The chain is built from TRBV9 and TRBJ2-3, with D possibly TRBD2 on 6 matching bases. V lost 0 bases, J lost 0 bases, and 14 bases lay in between. Per germline, CDR1 SGDLS and CDR2 YYNGEE. The CDR3 loop spans 17 amino acids. Written as DNA, the CDR3 is TGTGCCAGCAGCGTAGTAGGACGGCGGGGTAGCACAGATACGCAGTATTTT. Protein: CASSVVGRRGSTDTQYF.

This chain connects TRBV6-6 to TRBJ1-2, with D perhaps matching TRBD1 (5 bases). The germline V gene encodes CDR1 MNHNY and CDR2 SVGAGI (reference sequence). Trimming removed 2 bases at V and 4 bases at J, with 14 bases between. This CDR3 has 15 amino acids. The CDR3 DNA sequence: TGTGCCAGCAGTTACAATCGAGGGGAGGGCTATGGCTACACCTTC. Its protein product is CASSYNRGEGYGYTF.

The chain recombines TRBV11-2 with TRBJ2-5; 13 nucleotides match TRBD2. V was pared by 5 bases and J by 2 bases, with 2 bases of the junction left unmatched. The CDR3 length is 15 residues. CDR1 and CDR2 from the germline V gene are SGHAT and FQNNGV. The CDR3 DNA sequence: TGTGCCAGCAGCATACTAGCGGGGGGGCAAGAGACCCAGTACTTC. It encodes CASSILAGGQETQYF. The whole variable domain, remainder taken from reference TRBV11-2 and TRBJ2-5, is EAGVAQSPRYKIIEKRQSVAFWCNPISGHATLYWYQQILGQGPKLLIQFQNNGVVDDSQLPKDRFSAERLKGVDSTLKIQPAKLEDSAVYLCASSILAGGQETQYFGPGTRLLVL.

This rearrangement joins TRBV27 to TRBJ2-5, with D possibly being TRBD1 (5 bases). The V gene's germline CDR1 is MNHEY and CDR2 SMNVEV (reference sequence). The CDR3 covers 13 residues. Trimming took 5 bases from V and 5 from J, leaving 12 bases between them. In nucleotides, the CDR3 is TGTGCCAGCAGTCAGGGTGGTTGGGAGACCCAGTACTTC. It specifies CASSQGGWETQYF.

V usage is TRBV2 and J usage is TRBJ1-2, with unresolved D. In germline, CDR1 is SNHLY, CDR2 FYNNEI. The CDR3 extends over 13 amino acids. Trimming removed 8 bases from V and 1 base from J, with 11 bases in between. The CDR3, as DNA: TGTGCCAGCCTTTTCCAGGATAACTATGGCTACACCTTC. This sequence encodes CASLFQDNYGYTF.

The V call is TRBV25-1, the J call TRBJ1-4; D possibly corresponds to TRBD1 (5 bases). The CDR3 loop spans 15 amino acids. Per germline, CDR1 MGHDK and CDR2 SYGVNS. Trimming removed 5 bases at V and 6 bases at J, with 16 bases between. The chain's CDR3 is CASSFSRVRDEKLFF. CDR3 coding DNA: TGTGCCAGCAGTTTTTCCAGGGTTCGAGATGAAAAACTGTTTTTT.

V and J are TRBV30 and TRBJ2-5, with a possible D match to TRBD2 (6 bases). The germline gives CDR1 GTSNPN, CDR2 SVGIG (reference sequence). This CDR3 contains 15 residues. V was shortened by 0 bases and J by 1 base, with 12 bases between the two germline ends. The CDR3 loop reads CAWSVTSPSQETQYF. As DNA, the CDR3 is TGTGCCTGGAGTGTAACTAGCCCAAGCCAAGAGACCCAGTACTTC.

The V gene is TRBV2, the J gene TRBJ1-1; 11 bases line up with TRBD1. Germline CDR1 and CDR2: SNHLY and FYNNEI. The junction had 1 base not matched to a gene; V was cut back by 6 bases and J by 7 bases. This CDR3 comprises 12 residues. In DNA form, the CDR3 reads TGTGCCAGCAGGGGGACAGGGGGTGAAGCTTTCTTT. Translating it yields CASRGTGGEAFF.

V and J are TRBV19 and TRBJ1-3, with a possible D match to TRBD1 (5 bases). This CDR3 region has 15 residues. Germline CDR1 and CDR2: LNHDA and SQIVND (reference sequence). The V end lost 8 bases, the J end lost 4 bases, and 18 bases lay between the germline ends. Here the CDR3 DNA reads TGTGCCAGTTCGGGCATAACAGGTTGGGGAAACACCATATATTTT. This gives the protein CASSGITGWGNTIYF.